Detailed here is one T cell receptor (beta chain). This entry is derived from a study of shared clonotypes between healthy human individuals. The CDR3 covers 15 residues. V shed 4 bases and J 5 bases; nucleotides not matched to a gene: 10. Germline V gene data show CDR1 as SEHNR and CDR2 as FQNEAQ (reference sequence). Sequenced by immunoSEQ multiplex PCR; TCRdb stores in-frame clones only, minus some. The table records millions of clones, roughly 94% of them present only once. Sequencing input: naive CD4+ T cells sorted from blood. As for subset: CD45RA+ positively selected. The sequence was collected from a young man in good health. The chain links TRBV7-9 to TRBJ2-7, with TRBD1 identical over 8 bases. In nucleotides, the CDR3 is TGTGCCAGCAGCTCATACCGGGACAGGACTGACGAGCAGTACTTC. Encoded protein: CASSSYRDRTDEQYF.